This T cell receptor (beta chain) was sequenced during a study of cytomegalovirus exposure and HLA in healthy donors. Looking at the study overall: Roughly 80 million unique TCRs from HLA-typed donors made up an early data release. Whole-study findings and limits: The authors judged a highly shared variant cluster likely a sequencing artifact. The presence/absence work took it that sequencing depth was about the same across donors. Several of the most significant clusters appeared linked to common viral pathogens, based on a later analysis.

This clone appeared a few times. Its target is not known. The germline V gene encodes CDR1 SGHRS and CDR2 YFSETQ. The CDR3 sequence is 15 residues long. The trim removed 4 bases at V and 0 bases at J, leaving 2 bases unmatched. PCR was performed using 60 Vbeta and 13 Jbeta primers. Libraries were prepared by immunoSEQ multiplex PCR; TCRdb keeps only in-frame clonotypes and omits some of them. The table has about 150,000 clones, roughly 74% seen once; the top ten hold 2.8%. The TCR originated in a man aged 18 to 29 in good health and CMV-seronegative. Sequencing used PBMCs. The chain has TRBV5-1 and TRBJ1-3, with 9 positions matching TRBD1. The CDR3 here is CASSRDRDSGNTIYF. CDR3 DNA: TGCGCCAGCAGCCGGGACAGGGACTCTGGAAACACCATATATTTT.